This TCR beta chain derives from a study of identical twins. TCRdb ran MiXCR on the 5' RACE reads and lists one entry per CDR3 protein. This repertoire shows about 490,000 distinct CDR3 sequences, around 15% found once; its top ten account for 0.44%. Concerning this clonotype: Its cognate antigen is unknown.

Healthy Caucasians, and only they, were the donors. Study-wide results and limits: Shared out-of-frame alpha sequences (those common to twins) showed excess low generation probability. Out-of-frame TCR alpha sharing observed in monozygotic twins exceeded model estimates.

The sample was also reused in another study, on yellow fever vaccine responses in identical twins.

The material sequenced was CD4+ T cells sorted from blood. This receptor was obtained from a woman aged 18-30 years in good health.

The CDR3 is CSASTGGSGANVLTF. The CDR3 bases are TGCAGTGCTAGTACAGGGGGGTCTGGGGCCAACGTCCTGACTTTC. This chain joins TRBV20-1 and TRBJ2-6, with 8 bases fitting TRBD1. The germline CDR1 and CDR2 sequences are DFQATT and SNEGSKA (reference sequence). The CDR3 sequence is 15 residues long. Germline trimming cut 3 bases from V and 1 base from J; bases unmatched to any gene: 2.